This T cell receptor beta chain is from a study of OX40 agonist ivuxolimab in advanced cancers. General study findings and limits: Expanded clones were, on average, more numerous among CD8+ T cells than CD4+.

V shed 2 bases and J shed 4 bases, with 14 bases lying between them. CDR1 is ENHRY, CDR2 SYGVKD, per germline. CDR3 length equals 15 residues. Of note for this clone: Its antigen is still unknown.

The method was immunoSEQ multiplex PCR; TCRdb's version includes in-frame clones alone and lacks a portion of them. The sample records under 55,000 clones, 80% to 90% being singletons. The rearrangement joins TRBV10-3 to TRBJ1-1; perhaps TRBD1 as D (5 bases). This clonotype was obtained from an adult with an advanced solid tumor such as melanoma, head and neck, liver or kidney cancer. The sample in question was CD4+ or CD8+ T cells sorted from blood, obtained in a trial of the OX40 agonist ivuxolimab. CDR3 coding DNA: TGTGCCATCAGTGAGAGGGACCGACCCAGCACTGAAGCTTTCTTT. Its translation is CAISERDRPSTEAFF.